This TCR beta chain was captured by sequencing in a study of shared clonotypes between healthy human individuals. Repertoires were generated with immunoSEQ multiplex PCR, while TCRdb's copy carries only in-frame clones and drops some. The table lists a few hundred thousand clones, just under 97% of them singletons. The CDR3 is made up of 15 amino acids. Germline values: CDR1 SNHLY, CDR2 FYNNEI. The germline V and J ends were trimmed by 3 bases and 1 base, with 12 bases remaining between them. Naive CD8 cells comprised CD45RO-negative, CCR7-positively selected cells, excluding terminally differentiated effector memory CD45RA+ cells.

The source is a woman aged 30 to 39 in good health. This chain joins TRBV2 and TRBJ1-1, with D tentatively TRBD1 (5 bases). Source material: naive CD8+ T cells sorted from blood. CDR3 loop: CASSDEGLGNTEAFF. The CDR3 DNA is TGTGCCAGCAGTGACGAGGGGCTGGGGAACACTGAAGCTTTCTTT.